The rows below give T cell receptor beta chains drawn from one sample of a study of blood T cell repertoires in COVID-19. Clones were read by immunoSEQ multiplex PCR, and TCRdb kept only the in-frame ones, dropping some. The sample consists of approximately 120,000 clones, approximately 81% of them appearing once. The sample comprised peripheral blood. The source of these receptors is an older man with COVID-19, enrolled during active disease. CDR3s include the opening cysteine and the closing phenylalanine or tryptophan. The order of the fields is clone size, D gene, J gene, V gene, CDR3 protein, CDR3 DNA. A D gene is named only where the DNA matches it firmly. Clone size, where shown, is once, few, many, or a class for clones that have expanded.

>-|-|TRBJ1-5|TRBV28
CASSFGGAGNQPQHF
TGTGCCAGCAGTTTTGGGGGGGCGGGCAATCAGCCCCAGCATTTT
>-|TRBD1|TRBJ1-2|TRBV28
CASYPHTPGQGNYGYTF
TGTGCCAGCTATCCACATACCCCGGGACAGGGGAACTATGGCTACACCTTC
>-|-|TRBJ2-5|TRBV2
CASRNDRPEYETQYF
TGTGCCAGCAGGAATGACAGGCCCGAGTATGAGACCCAGTACTTC
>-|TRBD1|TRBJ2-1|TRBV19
CASNMGQGGGEQFF
TGTGCCAGTAACATGGGACAGGGGGGAGGGGAGCAGTTCTTC
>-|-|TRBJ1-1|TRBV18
CASSRLTVNTEAFF
TGTGCCAGCTCACGGTTGACAGTCAACACTGAAGCTTTCTTT
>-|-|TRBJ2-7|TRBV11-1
CASSLGAVRSYEQYF
TGTGCCAGCAGCTTAGGTGCAGTGCGGTCCTACGAGCAGTACTTC
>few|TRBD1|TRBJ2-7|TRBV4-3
CASSQGQGRAYEQYF
TGCGCCAGCAGCCAAGGACAGGGAAGGGCCTACGAGCAGTACTTC
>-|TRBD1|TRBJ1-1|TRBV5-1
CASSLGPGTGASEAFF
TGCGCCAGCAGCCTTGGGCCCGGGACAGGAGCTTCGGAAGCTTTCTTT
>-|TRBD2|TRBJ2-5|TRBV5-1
CASSGRSGRETQYF
TGCGCCAGCAGCGGACGTAGCGGGCGAGAGACCCAGTACTTC
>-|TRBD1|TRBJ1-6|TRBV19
CASSSRDRGLPLHF
TGTGCCAGTAGCTCCCGGGACAGGGGGCTACCCCTCCACTTT
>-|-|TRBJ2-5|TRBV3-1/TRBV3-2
CASSRGGSTETQYF
TGTGCCAGCAGCCGTGGCGGTAGCACGGAGACCCAGTACTTC
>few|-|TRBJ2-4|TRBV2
CASSDPVDSHLAKNIQYF
TGTGCCAGCAGTGACCCCGTTGACAGTCACCTAGCCAAAAACATTCAGTACTTC
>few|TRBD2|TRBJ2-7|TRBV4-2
CASSQYRSGTAYEQYF
TGTGCCAGCAGCCAGTACCGTAGCGGGACCGCCTACGAGCAGTACTTC
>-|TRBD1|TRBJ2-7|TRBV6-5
CASSYSGTVTYEQYF
TGTGCCAGCAGTTACTCCGGGACAGTTACCTACGAGCAGTACTTC
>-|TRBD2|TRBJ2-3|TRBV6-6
CASSSNGLVGDTQYF
TGTGCCAGCAGTTCCAACGGACTAGTGGGGGATACGCAGTATTTT
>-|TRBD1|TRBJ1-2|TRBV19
CASSPSTGGDYGYTF
TGTGCCAGTAGTCCCTCGACAGGGGGTGACTATGGCTACACCTTC
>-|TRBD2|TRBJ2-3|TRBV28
CASSLLAGGTDTQYF
TGTGCCAGCAGTTTACTAGCGGGAGGGACAGATACGCAGTATTTT
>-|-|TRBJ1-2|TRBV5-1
CASSLVGRSGYTF
TGCGCCAGCAGCTTGGTGGGCAGAAGTGGCTACACCTTC
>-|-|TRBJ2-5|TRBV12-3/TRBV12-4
CASSSVFEETQYF
TGTGCCAGCAGTTCCGTTTTCGAAGAGACCCAGTACTTC
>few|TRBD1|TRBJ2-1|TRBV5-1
CASSLGSGGLGYNEQFF
TGCGCCAGCAGCTTGGGGTCAGGGGGCTTGGGCTACAATGAGCAGTTCTTC
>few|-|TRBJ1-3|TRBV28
CASSLLPGLSGNTIYF
TGTGCCAGCAGTTTATTACCAGGCCTCTCTGGAAACACCATATATTTT
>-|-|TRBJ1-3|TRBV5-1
CASSLESPGNSGNTIYF
TGCGCCAGCAGCTTGGAGTCCCCGGGGAACTCTGGAAACACCATATATTTT
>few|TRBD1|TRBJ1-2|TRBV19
CASSPGQASRYTF
TGTGCCAGTAGTCCCGGACAGGCTAGTCGCTACACCTTC
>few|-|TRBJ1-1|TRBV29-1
CSAQNTEAFF
TGCAGCGCCCAGAACACTGAAGCTTTCTTT
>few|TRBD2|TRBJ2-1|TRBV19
CASSRGLAGVSYNEQFF
TGTGCCAGTAGTAGAGGACTAGCGGGAGTCTCCTACAATGAGCAGTTCTTC
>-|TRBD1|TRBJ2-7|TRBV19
CGWDSTISYEQYF
TGTGGGTGGGACAGTACAATCTCCTACGAGCAGTACTTC
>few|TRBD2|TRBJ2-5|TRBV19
CATGGGATQYF
TGTGCCACTGGGGGAGGGGCGACCCAGTACTTC
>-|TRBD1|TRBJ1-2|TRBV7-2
CASSQFQGAYGYTF
TGTGCCAGCAGTCAATTTCAGGGGGCTTATGGCTACACCTTC
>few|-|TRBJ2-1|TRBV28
CASSRLGLSYNEQFF
TGTGCCAGCAGTCGACTAGGGCTATCCTACAATGAGCAGTTCTTC
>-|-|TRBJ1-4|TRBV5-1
CASSLAGANEKLFF
TGCGCCAGCAGCTTGGCCGGAGCGAATGAAAAACTGTTTTTT
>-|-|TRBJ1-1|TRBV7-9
CASRTGAGEAEAFF
TGTGCCAGCAGGACGGGAGCGGGGGAGGCTGAAGCTTTCTTT
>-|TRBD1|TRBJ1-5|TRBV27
CASSSLPGQGNQPQHF
TGTGCCAGCAGTTCACTCCCGGGACAGGGTAATCAGCCCCAGCATTTT
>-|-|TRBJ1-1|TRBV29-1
CSVTTGSTEAFF
TGCAGCGTAACAACAGGGAGTACTGAAGCTTTCTTT
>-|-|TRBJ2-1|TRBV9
CASSPGTDFYNEQFF
TGTGCCAGCAGCCCCGGGACTGACTTCTACAATGAGCAGTTCTTC
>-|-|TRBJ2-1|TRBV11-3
CASSPGLLRNEQFF
TGTGCCAGCAGCCCCGGTTTGCTCCGGAATGAGCAGTTCTTC
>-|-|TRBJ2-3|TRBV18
CASSPPGTGSSGSSDTQYF
TGTGCCAGCTCACCACCGGGGACAGGGAGTAGCGGGAGTTCAGATACGCAGTATTTT
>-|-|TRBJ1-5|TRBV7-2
CGAPRSRPSGGNQPQHF
TGTGGGGCCCCTCGGTCACGACCGAGCGGGGGTAATCAGCCCCAGCATTTT
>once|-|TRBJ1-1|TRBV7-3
CASSSGQNTEAFF
TGTGCCAGCAGCTCCGGACAGAACACTGAAGCTTTCTTT
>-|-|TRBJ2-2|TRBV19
CASSIVLTGELFF
TGTGCCAGTAGTATCGTTTTGACCGGGGAGCTGTTTTTT
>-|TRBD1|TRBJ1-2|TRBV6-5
CASSTTGASYGYTF
TGTGCCAGCAGTACCACAGGGGCGAGCTATGGCTACACCTTC
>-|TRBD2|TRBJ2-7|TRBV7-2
CASSSPGGLGYEQYF
TGTGCCAGCAGCTCCCCGGGGGGGTTAGGCTACGAGCAGTACTTC
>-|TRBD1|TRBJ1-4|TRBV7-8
CASSLTGAANEKLFF
TGTGCCAGCAGCTTAACAGGGGCAGCTAATGAAAAACTGTTTTTT
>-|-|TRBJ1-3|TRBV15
CATSRDQGSGNTIYF
TGTGCCACCAGCAGGGACCAGGGTTCTGGAAACACCATATATTTT
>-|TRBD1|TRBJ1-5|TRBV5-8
CASSVGTVSNQPQHF
TGTGCCAGCAGCGTCGGGACAGTTAGCAATCAGCCCCAGCATTTT
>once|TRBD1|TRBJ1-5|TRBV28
CASSLWYGTGANQPQHF
TGTGCCAGCAGTTTATGGTACGGGACAGGGGCCAATCAGCCCCAGCATTTT